This entry features one T cell receptor (beta chain) sequence. TCRdb reprocessed the RT-PCR reads with MiXCR, giving one entry per CDR3 protein. The sample records hundreds of thousands of distinct CDR3 sequences, more than 13% being singletons. Sequences were obtained from memory CD4+ T cells from blood. The receptor was isolated from a female donor in good health, serving as a healthy control.

For the CDR3, the DNA is TGTGCCAGCAGCTTATGGTCAGGGCAGGCTTTCTTT. It codes for CASSLWSGQAFF. This sequence joins TRBV7-9 and TRBJ1-1, with a tentative D call TRBD1 (5 bases). Germline CDR1 reads SEHNR; CDR2 reads FQNEAQ (reference sequence). The V end was cut by 2 bases, the J end by 11 bases, with 12 bases between. This CDR3 contains 12 residues.